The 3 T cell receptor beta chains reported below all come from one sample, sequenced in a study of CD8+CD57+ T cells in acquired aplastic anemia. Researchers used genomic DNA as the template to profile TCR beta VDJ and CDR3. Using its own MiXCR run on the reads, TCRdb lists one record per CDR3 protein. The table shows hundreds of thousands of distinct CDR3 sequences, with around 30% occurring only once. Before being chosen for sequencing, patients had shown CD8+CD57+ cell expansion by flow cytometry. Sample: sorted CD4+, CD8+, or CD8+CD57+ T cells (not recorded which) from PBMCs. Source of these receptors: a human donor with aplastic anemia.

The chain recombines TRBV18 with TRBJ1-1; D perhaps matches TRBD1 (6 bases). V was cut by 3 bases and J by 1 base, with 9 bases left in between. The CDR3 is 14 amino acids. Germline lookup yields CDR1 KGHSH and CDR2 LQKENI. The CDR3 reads CASSPRTANTEAFF. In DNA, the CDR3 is TGTGCCAGCTCACCGCGGACAGCGAACACTGAAGCTTTCTTT.

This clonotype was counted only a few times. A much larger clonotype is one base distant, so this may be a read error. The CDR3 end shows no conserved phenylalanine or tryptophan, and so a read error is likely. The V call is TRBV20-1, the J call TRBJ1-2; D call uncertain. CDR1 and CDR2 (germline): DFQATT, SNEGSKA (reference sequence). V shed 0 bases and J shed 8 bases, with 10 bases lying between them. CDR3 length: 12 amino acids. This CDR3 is CSARDPAMGYTL. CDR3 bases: TGCAGTGCTAGAGATCCCGCAATGGGCTACACCCTC.

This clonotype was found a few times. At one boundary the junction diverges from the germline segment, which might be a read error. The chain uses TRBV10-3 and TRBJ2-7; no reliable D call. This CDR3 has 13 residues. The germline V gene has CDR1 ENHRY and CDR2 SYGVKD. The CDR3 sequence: CASSPIQLYEQYF. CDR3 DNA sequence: TGTGCCAGCAGTCCCATACAGCTCTACGAGCAGTACTTC.